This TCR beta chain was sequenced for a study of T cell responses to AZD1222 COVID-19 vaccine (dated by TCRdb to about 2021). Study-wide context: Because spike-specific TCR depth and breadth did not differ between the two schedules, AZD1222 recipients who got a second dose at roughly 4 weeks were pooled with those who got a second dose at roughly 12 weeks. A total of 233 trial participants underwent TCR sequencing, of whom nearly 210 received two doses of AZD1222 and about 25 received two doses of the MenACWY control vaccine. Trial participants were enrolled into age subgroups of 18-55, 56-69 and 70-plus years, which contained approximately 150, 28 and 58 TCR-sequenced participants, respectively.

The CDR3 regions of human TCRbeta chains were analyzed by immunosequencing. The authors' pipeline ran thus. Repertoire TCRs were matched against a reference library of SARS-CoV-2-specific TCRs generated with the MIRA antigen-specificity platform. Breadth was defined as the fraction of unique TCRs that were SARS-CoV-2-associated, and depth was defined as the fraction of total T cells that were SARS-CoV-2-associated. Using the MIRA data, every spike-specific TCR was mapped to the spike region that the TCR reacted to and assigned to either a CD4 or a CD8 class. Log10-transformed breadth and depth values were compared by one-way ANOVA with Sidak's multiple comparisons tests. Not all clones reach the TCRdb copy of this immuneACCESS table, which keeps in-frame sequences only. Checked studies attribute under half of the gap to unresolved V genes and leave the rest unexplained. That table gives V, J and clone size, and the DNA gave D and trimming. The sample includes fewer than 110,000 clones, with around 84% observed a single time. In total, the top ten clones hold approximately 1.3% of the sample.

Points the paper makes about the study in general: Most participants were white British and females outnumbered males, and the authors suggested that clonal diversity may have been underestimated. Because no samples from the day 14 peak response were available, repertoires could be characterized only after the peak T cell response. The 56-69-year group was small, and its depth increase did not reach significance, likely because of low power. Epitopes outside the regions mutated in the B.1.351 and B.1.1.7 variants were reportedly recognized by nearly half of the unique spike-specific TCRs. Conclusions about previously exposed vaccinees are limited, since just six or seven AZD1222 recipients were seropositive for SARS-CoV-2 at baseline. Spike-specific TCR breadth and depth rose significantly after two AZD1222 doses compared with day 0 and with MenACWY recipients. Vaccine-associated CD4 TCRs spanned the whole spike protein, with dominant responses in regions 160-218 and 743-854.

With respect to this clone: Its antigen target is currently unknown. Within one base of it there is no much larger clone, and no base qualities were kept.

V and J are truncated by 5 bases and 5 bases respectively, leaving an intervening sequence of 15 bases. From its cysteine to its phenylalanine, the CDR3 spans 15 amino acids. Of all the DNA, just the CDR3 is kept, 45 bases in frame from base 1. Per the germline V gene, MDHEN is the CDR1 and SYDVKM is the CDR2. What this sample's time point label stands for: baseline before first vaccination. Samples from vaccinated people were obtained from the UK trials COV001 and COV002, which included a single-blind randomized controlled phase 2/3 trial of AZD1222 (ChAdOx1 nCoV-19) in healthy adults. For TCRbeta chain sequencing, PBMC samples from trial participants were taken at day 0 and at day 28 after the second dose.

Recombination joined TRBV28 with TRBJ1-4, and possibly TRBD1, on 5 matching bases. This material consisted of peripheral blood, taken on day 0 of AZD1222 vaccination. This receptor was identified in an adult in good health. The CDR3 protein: CASSPPRTLNEKLFF. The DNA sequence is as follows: TGTGCCAGCAGTCCCCCCCGGACACTGAATGAAAAACTGTTTTTT. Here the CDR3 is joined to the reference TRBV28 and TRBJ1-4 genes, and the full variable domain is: DVKVTQSSRYLVKRTGEKVFLECVQDMDHENMFWYRQDPGLGLRLIYFSYDVKMKEKGDIPEGYSVSREKKERFSLILESASTNQTSMYLCASSPPRTLNEKLFFGSGTQLSVL.